This TCR beta chain derives from a study of beta chain features in type 1 diabetes. Study results and limitations: Across patients, naive, central memory and Treg TCRB repertoires exhibited apparently greater similarity than was observed across healthy donors.

Concerning this clone itself: Its antigen is still unknown.

As every portion of the isolated RNA was reverse transcribed, the sequencing read expressed TCRB transcripts. Clones were read by immunoSEQ multiplex PCR, and TCRdb kept only the in-frame ones, dropping some. Of fewer than 900,000 clones listed, roughly a sixth were seen once; the top ten hold about 0.025%. There was one heparinised blood draw per donor, averaging about 100 mL. Via the markers CD45RO/CCR7/CD25/CD127/CD95/CD27, stem cell-like memory, regulatory, central memory and naive CD4+ cells were sorted. Input material: naive CD4+ T cells from blood. This TCR came from a woman under 30 in good health.

The CDR3 bases are TGTGCCAGCAGCCCGACTAGCGGGAGGGCCGTCTCCTACGAGCAGTACTTC. Protein sequence: CASSPTSGRAVSYEQYF. The chain uses TRBV5-4 and TRBJ2-7, with 14 bases identical to TRBD2. CDR3 size: 17 residues. In germline, CDR1 is SGHNT, CDR2 YYREEE (reference sequence). With 4 bases clipped from V and 0 bases from J, the junction kept 6 bases outside the gene matches.